The 16 T cell receptor beta chains listed next were all sequenced from one sample in a study of cytomegalovirus exposure and HLA in healthy donors. The primer mix had 60 Vbeta and 13 Jbeta primers. Sequenced by immunoSEQ multiplex PCR; TCRdb stores in-frame clones only, minus some. The sample lists tens of thousands of clones, around 80% occurring once. Input material: PBMCs. The receptors here all came from a man in his sixties or seventies in good health and CMV-seropositive.

CDR3 protein: CASSESGRASYGYTF. In DNA, the CDR3 is TGTGCCAGCAGTGAATCGGGCAGGGCCTCCTATGGCTACACCTTC. The chain employs TRBV25-1 and TRBJ1-2; D perhaps matches TRBD1 (5 bases). The V gene's germline CDR1 is MGHDK and CDR2 SYGVNS. This CDR3 has 15 residues. V dropped 1 base and J dropped 4 bases, with 13 bases sitting between them.

As to this clone: At one end the junction does not follow the germline gene, possibly because of a read error. The chain couples TRBV2 to TRBJ1-5, with 9 bases fitting TRBD1. Per germline, CDR1 SNHLY and CDR2 FYNNEI. This CDR3 is built from 15 residues. CDR3 region: CASSEVGQGNQSQHF. CDR3 bases: TGTGCCAGCAGTGAGGTGGGACAGGGCAATCAGTCCCAGCATTTT. The variable domain in full, with the rest retrieved from reference TRBV2 and TRBJ1-5, is EPEVTQTPSHQVTQMGQEVILRCVPISNHLYFYWYRQILGQKVEFLVSFYNNEISEKSEIFDDQFSVERPDGSNFTLKIRSTKLEDSAMYFCASSEVGQGNQSQHFGDGTRLSIL.

The genes are TRBV11-2 and TRBJ1-1; D uncertain. V lost 5 bases to trimming and J lost 5 bases, with 15 bases between them. The CDR3 runs 14 residues. CDR1 and CDR2 (germline): SGHAT, FQNNGV. CDR3 in amino acids: CASSPWKGGTEAFF. CDR3 nucleotide sequence: TGTGCCAGCAGCCCCTGGAAGGGAGGAACTGAAGCTTTCTTT.

The chain joins TRBV20-1 to TRBJ2-7; D not resolved. V was trimmed by 2 bases and J by 7 bases, leaving 6 bases between them. Germline V gene sequence: CDR1 DFQATT, CDR2 SNEGSKA (reference sequence). This CDR3 region has 10 residues. The CDR3 nucleotides read TGCAGTGCTAGAAGCCAAGAGCAGTACTTC. It codes for CSARSQEQYF.

The gene calls are TRBV7-2 and TRBJ1-2; no clear D gene. The CDR3 spans 15 residues. The V gene's germline CDR1 is SGHTA and CDR2 FQGNSA. The ends were cut back, 1 base at V and 4 bases at J, with 13 bases in the middle. The CDR3 nucleotides are TGTGCCAGCAGCTTAGGGGCAGGAGGGAGCTATGGCTACACCTTC. Protein product: CASSLGAGGSYGYTF.

J is TRBJ2-1 and V is TRBV4-1; 11 positions agree with TRBD2. V dropped 2 bases and J dropped 1; count of bases not matched to a gene: 1. This CDR3 is 16 amino acids long. Germline V gene data show CDR1 as MGHRA and CDR2 as YSYEKL. CDR3 in amino acids: CASSQLAGGSYNEQFF. CDR3 coding DNA: TGCGCCAGCAGCCAACTAGCGGGAGGTTCCTACAATGAGCAGTTCTTC.

This clone showed up just a few times. This chain connects TRBV5-1 to TRBJ1-4; perhaps TRBD1 as D (5 bases). The germline V gene has CDR1 SGHRS and CDR2 YFSETQ. Trimming left V 0 bases short and J 8 bases short, with 20 bases between. There are 17 residues in the CDR3. CDR3 sequence (DNA): TGCGCCAGCAGCTTGGGAAACCCGGGCCTCCGGGGGGAAAAACTGTTTTTT. Its translation: CASSLGNPGLRGEKLFF.

This sequence joins TRBV11-3 and TRBJ2-6; 7 positions match TRBD1. The J segment lost 2 bases and the V segment lost 4 bases, leaving 2 bases of the junction unmatched. The CDR3 runs to 15 residues. CDR1 is SGHNT, CDR2 YENEEA, per germline. CDR3 residues: CASSSQGAGANVLTF. The CDR3, as DNA: TGTGCCAGCAGCTCTCAGGGGGCTGGGGCCAACGTCCTGACTTTC.

The chain combines TRBV10-1 with TRBJ2-1, with 8 bases fitting TRBD1. The J segment lost 3 bases and the V segment lost 5 bases, leaving 18 bases of the junction unmatched. The CDR3 runs 19 residues. Germline V gene lookup returns CDR1 WNHNN and CDR2 SYGVQD (reference sequence). The CDR3 region is CASSRSAASGRGLYNEQFF. The CDR3 DNA follows: TGCGCCAGCAGTCGATCCGCTGCGTCGGGCAGGGGGCTCTACAATGAGCAGTTCTTC.

The chain employs TRBV7-3 and TRBJ2-5; 7 bases agree with TRBD1. V lost 5 bases to trimming and J lost 5 bases; unmatched junction nucleotides: 8. This CDR3 has 14 amino acids. Germline CDR1 reads SGHTA; CDR2 reads FQGTGA. Written as DNA, the CDR3 is TGTGCCAGCAGCCTGAGAGGGGGCGGGGAGACCCAGTACTTC. Amino acids: CASSLRGGGETQYF. Together with reference TRBV7-3 and TRBJ2-5, the CDR3 gives the full variable domain: GAGVSQTPSNKVTEKGKYVELRCDPISGHTALYWYRQSLGQGPEFLIYFQGTGAADDSGLPNDRFFAVRPEGSVSTLKIQRTERGDSAVYLCASSLRGGGETQYFGPGTRLLVL.

The rearrangement joins TRBV7-2 to TRBJ1-2, with TRBD1 as a possible D gene (5 bases). This CDR3 has 15 residues. The V end was cut by 0 bases, the J end by 2 bases, with 10 bases between. Looked up from germline, CDR1 is SGHTA and CDR2 is FQGNSA. CDR3 nucleotides: TGTGCCAGCAGCTTAGCCGACAGACCCAACTATGGCTACACCTTC. Its protein product is CASSLADRPNYGYTF.

The CDR3 DNA reads as TGTGCCAGCAGTTACTGGGGAGGCAGGGACCAAGAGACCCAGTACTTC. Protein: CASSYWGGRDQETQYF. The V gene is TRBV6-5, the J gene TRBJ2-5; tentatively, D is TRBD2 (6 bases). The CDR3 length is 16 residues. Between the trimmed V and J ends, which lost 1 base and 0 bases, there was a span of 12 bases. Germline V lookup: CDR1 MNHEY, CDR2 SVGAGI.

The chain uses TRBV5-1 and TRBJ2-3, with 7 bases aligning to TRBD2. Looked up from germline, CDR1 is SGHRS and CDR2 is YFSETQ. The V gene end was trimmed by 1 base and the J gene end by 4 bases; junction bases not matched to a gene: 9. This CDR3 has 16 residues. The CDR3 bases are TGCGCCAGCAGCTTGACGGCGGGAGTCGAATCAGATACGCAGTATTTT. Translation: CASSLTAGVESDTQYF.

This chain joins TRBV7-9 and TRBJ1-1, with 7 positions matching TRBD1. Trimming at V came to 2 bases and at J to 5 bases, leaving 5 bases not matched to a gene. The CDR3 is 14 amino acids. Germline-derived CDR1 and CDR2 are SEHNR and FQNEAQ (reference sequence). Here the CDR3 reads CASSLTGEVTEAFF. Here the CDR3 DNA reads TGTGCCAGCAGCTTAACAGGGGAGGTTACTGAAGCTTTCTTT. The variable domain in full, completed from reference TRBV7-9 and TRBJ1-1, reads DTGVSQNPRHKITKRGQNVTFRCDPISEHNRLYWYRQTLGQGPEFLTYFQNEAQLEKSRLLSDRFSAERPKGSFSTLEIQRTEQGDSAMYLCASSLTGEVTEAFFGQGTRLTVV.

This chain links TRBV9 with TRBJ1-2; 11 nucleotides agree with TRBD1. This CDR3 has 14 residues. Unmatched junction bases numbered 7, after V lost 4 bases and J lost 8 bases. The germline V gene encodes CDR1 SGDLS and CDR2 YYNGEE. CDR3 sequence: CASSFRTGGDGYTF. CDR3 DNA sequence: TGTGCCAGCAGCTTTAGGACAGGGGGCGACGGCTACACCTTC.

The chain uses TRBV5-1 and TRBJ2-7; the match to TRBD1 covers 7 bases. CDR1 SGHRS and CDR2 YFSETQ come from the germline V gene. The CDR3 extends over 14 amino acids. With V trimmed by 5 bases and J by 5 bases, 10 bases remained unmatched. The CDR3 here is CASSRTGQSHEQYF. CDR3 DNA sequence: TGCGCCAGCAGTCGGACGGGACAGTCCCACGAGCAGTACTTC.